The 22 T cell receptor beta chains below all came from one sample that was sequenced in a study of T-cell memory formation after mild COVID-19. TCRdb analysed the 5' RACE reads with MiXCR anew, one entry per CDR3 protein. Of 200,000 to 250,000 distinct CDR3 sequences in the sample, more than 8% were seen once. Sequences were obtained from PBMCs or a T cell subset sorted from them (not recorded which). The origin of the receptors is a man younger than 30 who had mild COVID-19 (a few samples of this study predate the infection). Cell type and time point are not known.

The sample holds a few counts of this clonotype. This chain connects TRBV19 to TRBJ2-1; D not certain. Trimming pared 5 bases from V and 4 bases from J, leaving 9 bases between. The CDR3 is made up of 13 amino acids. Germline values: CDR1 LNHDA, CDR2 SQIVND (reference sequence). Written as DNA, the CDR3 is TGTGCCAGTAGTGTGGACGGATACAATGAGCAGTTCTTC. This sequence encodes CASSVDGYNEQFF.

This chain joins TRBV20-1 and TRBJ1-2; 8 bases fit TRBD1. Germline V lookup: CDR1 DFQATT, CDR2 SNEGSKA (reference sequence). The V and J ends lost 5 bases and 8 bases, in that order; junction bases with no gene match: 13. The CDR3 contains 14 residues. The CDR3 nucleotides are TGCAGTGCTTCACCTCAGGGGGCCCTGGGGGGCTACACCTTC. Protein product: CSASPQGALGGYTF.

This clonotype was recorded many times. The chain employs TRBV20-1 and TRBJ2-5; TRBD1 might be the D (6 bases). Per germline, CDR1 DFQATT and CDR2 SNEGSKA (reference sequence). The CDR3 runs 14 residues. V lost 2 bases and J lost 1, with 11 bases in between. CDR3 coding DNA: TGCAGTGCTAGACCGGGACACCTCCAAGAGACCCAGTACTTC. This translates into CSARPGHLQETQYF.

This chain uses TRBV29-1 with TRBJ2-1; 9 nucleotides agree with TRBD2. CDR3 length: 19 amino acids. CDR1 is SQVTM, CDR2 ANQGSEA, per germline. With 2 bases clipped from V and 7 bases from J, the junction kept 21 bases outside the gene matches. CDR3 residues: CSVELRRLRGGRGRNEQFF. The CDR3 DNA reads TGCAGCGTTGAACTTCGAAGGTTGCGGGGGGGCCGTGGGCGGAATGAGCAGTTCTTC.

This clonotype occurred many times. The chain combines TRBV6-6 with TRBJ1-6, with a tentative D call TRBD1 (5 bases). Germline CDR1 and CDR2: MNHNY and SVGAGI (reference sequence). The CDR3 is 15 residues long. Trimming removed 6 bases from V and 10 bases from J, with 19 bases in between. CDR3 residues: CASSDPGGALSPLHF. The CDR3 nucleotides read TGTGCCAGCAGCGATCCAGGCGGGGCTTTATCACCCCTCCACTTT.

Only a few counts were recorded for this clonotype. V gene TRBV20-1 combines with J gene TRBJ1-6, with D unresolved. Looked up from germline, CDR1 is DFQATT and CDR2 is SNEGSKA (reference sequence). This CDR3 is 16 amino acids long. Between the trimmed V and J ends, which lost 1 base and 8 bases, there was a span of 18 bases. The DNA for the CDR3 is TGCAGTGCTAGAGGGATCCAACAAGTCGAGGATTCACCCCTCCACTTT. This translates into CSARGIQQVEDSPLHF.

This clonotype has at least ten counts. The chain combines TRBV6-2 or TRBV6-3 with TRBJ2-5, with D possibly TRBD2 on 6 matching bases. This CDR3 region has 13 residues. Trimming removed 7 bases from V and 2 bases from J, with 11 bases in between. Germline-derived CDR1 and CDR2 are MNHEY and SVGEGT. In nucleotides, the CDR3 is TGTGCCAGCAAGCCGGGAGTACAAGAGACCCAGTACTTC. Translated, it gives CASKPGVQETQYF.

V is TRBV5-6 and J is TRBJ2-1, with D possibly being TRBD1 (6 bases). Germline lookup yields CDR1 SGHDT and CDR2 YYEEEE. The ends were cut back, 6 bases at V and 8 bases at J, with 12 bases in the middle. There are 12 residues in the CDR3. CDR3 in DNA: TGTGCCAGCAACGACAGGTTCGATGAGCAGTTCTTC. Translating it yields CASNDRFDEQFF. The variable domain in full, completed from reference TRBV5-6 and TRBJ2-1, reads DAGVTQSPTHLIKTRGQQVTLRCSPKSGHDTVSWYQQALGQGPQFIFQYYEEEERQRGNFPDRFSGHQFPNYSSELNVNALLLGDSALYLCASNDRFDEQFFGPGTRLTVL.

This clonotype has a single count. The chain carries TRBV20-1 and TRBJ2-7; a possible D gene is TRBD2 (6 bases). V was clipped by 4 bases and J by 3 bases, with 16 bases between them. The CDR3 sequence is 14 residues long. Germline V gives CDR1 DFQATT, CDR2 SNEGSKA (reference sequence). The CDR3 region has the DNA TGCAGTGCTAACGGAGGGACGGGCGACTACGAGCAGTACGTC. Protein sequence: CSANGGTGDYEQYV.

About this clonotype: One end of the junction is discordant with germline, which a read error may explain. The rearrangement links TRBV4-1 to TRBJ1-2; 8 bases agree with TRBD1. The germline V gene has CDR1 MGHRA and CDR2 YSYEKL. The CDR3 length is 12 residues. The CDR3 here is CASSQPRDRPVF. The CDR3 DNA is TGCGCCAGCAGCCAACCCCGGGACAGGCCAGTTTTC.

The chain has TRBV12-3 or TRBV12-4 and TRBJ1-1, with no clear D. This CDR3 has 14 residues. Trimming removed 3 bases at V and 1 base at J, with 9 bases between. CDR3 amino acids: CASSFTSGNTEAFF. The CDR3 DNA reads as TGTGCCAGCAGTTTCACATCCGGGAACACTGAAGCTTTCTTT.

This clonotype was counted only a few times. The V gene is TRBV3-1, the J gene TRBJ1-3; D unclear. The length of the CDR3 is 13 residues. Germline loops: CDR1 LGHDT, CDR2 YNNKEL (reference sequence). Trimming removed 3 bases from V and 0 bases from J, with 3 bases in between. The CDR3 DNA reads TGTGCCAGCAGCCAGGACTCTGGAAACACCATATATTTT. Translation: CASSQDSGNTIYF.

The chain employs TRBV7-2 and TRBJ2-3; D possibly matches TRBD1 or TRBD2 (6 bases each). Trimming cost V 8 bases and J 7 bases, with 19 bases left between them. Germline V CDR1 and CDR2: SGHTA, FQGNSA. This CDR3 has 14 amino acids. CDR3 coding DNA: TGTGCCAGCGCCCCCTCGGAGGGGGAGTATACGCAGTATTTT. Encoded protein: CASAPSEGEYTQYF.

Remarks on this clonotype: A junction boundary mismatches the germline segment, possibly from a read error. The V call is TRBV7-8, the J call TRBJ1-2, with TRBD1 identical over 9 bases. CDR3 length equals 12 residues. In germline, CDR1 is SGHVS, CDR2 FQNEAQ. The CDR3 region has the DNA TGTGCCAGCAGCCTGGACAGGGGCCGTCGCGCCTTC. Translation: CASSLDRGRRAF.

This clonotype was observed many times. CDR3 sequence: CASSLAVWVASYNEQFF. The CDR3 coding sequence is TGCGCCAGCAGCTTGGCCGTATGGGTAGCGAGTTACAATGAGCAGTTCTTC. The V gene is TRBV5-1, the J gene TRBJ2-1; tentative D call: TRBD2 (5 bases). The V gene lost 0 bases and the J gene lost 4 bases, with 17 bases spanning the gap. The germline V gene has CDR1 SGHRS and CDR2 YFSETQ. The CDR3 extends over 17 amino acids.

The chain links TRBV12-3 or TRBV12-4 to TRBJ2-2; D uncertain. This CDR3 comprises 14 residues. V was clipped by 6 bases and J by 3 bases, with 11 bases between them. The CDR3 DNA reads TGTGCCAGCAGGCCATGGTGGGACACCGGGGAGCTGTTTTTT. It yields the protein CASRPWWDTGELFF.

This clonotype was counted only a few times. This sequence joins TRBV4-1 and TRBJ2-5; D unresolved. Germline CDR1 reads MGHRA; CDR2 reads YSYEKL. Trimming left V 4 bases short and J 5 bases short, with 17 bases between. The CDR3 is made up of 15 amino acids. The chain's CDR3 is CASSPEADGRETQYF. The CDR3 DNA follows: TGCGCCAGCAGCCCCGAGGCGGACGGGCGGGAGACCCAGTACTTC.

In regard to this clonotype: Sequence at one end of the junction differs from germline and may be a read error. The V call is TRBV12-3 or TRBV12-4, the J call TRBJ2-5; D is uncertain. This CDR3 region has 12 residues. The CDR3 sequence is CASTDGGETKYF. For the CDR3, the DNA is TGTGCCAGCACCGACGGTGGCGAGACCAAGTACTTC.

About this clonotype: The junction differs from germline at one of its ends, possibly a read error. The chain couples TRBV20-1 to TRBJ1-3; tentatively, D is TRBD1 (5 bases). CDR3 size: 14 residues. CDR1 DFQATT and CDR2 SNEGSKA come from the germline V gene (reference sequence). As DNA, the CDR3 is TGCAGTGCTAGAGATTTCGGGCAGGGTGACACCTTATATTTT. Protein sequence: CSARDFGQGDTLYF.

Only a few counts were recorded for this clonotype. This chain joins TRBV7-2 and TRBJ1-1; D is perhaps TRBD1 (6 bases). Trimming took 10 bases from V and 8 from J, leaving 14 bases between them. Germline assignment: CDR1 SGHTA and CDR2 FQGNSA. This CDR3 has 11 amino acids. This CDR3 reads CAIKRTAEAFF. CDR3 nucleotides: TGTGCCATCAAAAGGACAGCGGAAGCTTTCTTT.

This clonotype occurred a few times. The V call is TRBV10-3, the J call TRBJ1-1, with D perhaps matching TRBD1 (5 bases). This CDR3 region has 14 residues. In germline, CDR1 is ENHRY, CDR2 SYGVKD. V shed 4 bases and J shed 10 bases, with 19 bases lying between them. The chain's CDR3 is CAISVGQGKVGAFF. Here the CDR3 DNA reads TGTGCCATCAGTGTGGGGCAGGGAAAGGTGGGAGCTTTCTTT.

This clonotype was counted between two and nine times. The V call is TRBV20-1, the J call TRBJ2-5; tentatively, D is TRBD1 or TRBD2 (5 bases each). The germline V and J ends were trimmed by 0 bases and 4 bases, with 12 bases remaining between them. This CDR3 has 14 amino acids. Germline V gives CDR1 DFQATT, CDR2 SNEGSKA (reference sequence). The DNA of the CDR3 is TGCAGTGCTAGAGACGTGGGGGTGGGAGAGACCCAGTACTTC. It translates to CSARDVGVGETQYF.